This TCR beta chain was identified in a study of cytomegalovirus exposure and HLA in healthy donors. Study results and limitations: With DRB1 most and HLA-C fewest, TCR association rates differed between HLA loci in a later analysis.

Germline V gene sequence: CDR1 SGHRS, CDR2 YFSETQ. CDR3 size: 14 residues. Unmatched junction bases numbered 6, after V lost 6 bases and J lost 2 bases. Primers for the PCR totalled 60 Vbeta and 13 Jbeta. Generated by immunoSEQ multiplex PCR, the TCRdb table keeps only in-frame clones and is missing some. The data show 100,000 to 150,000 clones, around 72% seen once. This clone was observed a handful of times. The antigen is unknown. The V call is TRBV5-1, the J call TRBJ2-3, with 7 bases identical to TRBD1. The clonotype comes from a man aged 25-40 years in good health and CMV-seronegative. Sequenced: PBMCs. The CDR3 region has the DNA TGCGCCAGCAACCAGGGGGTTCCCACAGATACGCAGTATTTT. Residues: CASNQGVPTDTQYF.